This record looks at one T cell receptor (beta chain) sequence and its context. Relapsing-remitting disease, either stable or active, was present in the multiple sclerosis controls, who were treatment-naive patients. The CDR3 spans 13 residues. The V and J ends lost 5 bases and 9 bases respectively, with 14 bases between them. Germline lookup yields CDR1 SGHTA and CDR2 FQGTGA. The entry originates in a study of CD8 T cells in Susac syndrome. RNA totalling roughly 0.5 to 1 ug underwent reverse transcription with random hexamers. Using its own MiXCR run on the immunoSEQ multiplex PCR reads, TCRdb lists one record per CDR3 protein. The table lists 150,000 to 200,000 distinct CDR3 sequences, approximately 93% of them singletons, with roughly 0.097% in the top ten.

This clonotype originated in a human donor with multiple sclerosis. The sample consisted of CD4+ T cells from PBMCs. This chain connects TRBV7-3 to TRBJ2-1; D gene uncertain. CDR3 sequence (DNA): TGTGCCAGCAGCCCACACCACCCTGCTGAGCAGTTCTTC. Translation gives CASSPHHPAEQFF.